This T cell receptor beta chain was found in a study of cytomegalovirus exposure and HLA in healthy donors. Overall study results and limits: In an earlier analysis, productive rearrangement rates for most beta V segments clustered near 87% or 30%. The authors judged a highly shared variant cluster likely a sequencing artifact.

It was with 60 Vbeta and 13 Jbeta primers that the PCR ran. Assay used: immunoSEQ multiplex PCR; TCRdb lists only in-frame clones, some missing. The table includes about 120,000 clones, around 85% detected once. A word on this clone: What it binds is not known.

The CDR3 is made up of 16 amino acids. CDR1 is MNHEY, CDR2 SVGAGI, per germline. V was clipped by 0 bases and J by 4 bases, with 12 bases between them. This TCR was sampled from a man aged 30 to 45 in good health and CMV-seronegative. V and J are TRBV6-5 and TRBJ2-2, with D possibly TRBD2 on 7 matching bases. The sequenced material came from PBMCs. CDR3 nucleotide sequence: TGTGCCAGCAGTTACTCGAACGGGGGGCCCACCGGGGAGCTGTTTTTT. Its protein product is CASSYSNGGPTGELFF.